These T cell receptor beta chains were read from a single sample in a study of spatial heterogeneity in lung cancer. From the 5' RACE reads, TCRdb called clonotypes with MiXCR, one entry per CDR3 protein. The data show about 120,000 distinct CDR3 sequences, 9.5% to 15% seen once. The sample here was PBMCs, taken at follow-up. The receptors were sampled from a male donor with early-stage non-small cell lung cancer. CDR3s include the opening cysteine and the closing phenylalanine or tryptophan. D genes are given only for firm matches. Some rows mark clone size as missing; the rest say once, few, many or name a class of expanded clone.

TRBV20-1	many	TRBD1	TRBJ1-1	TGCAGTGCAGCGGACAGGGGGTACACTGAAGCTTTCTTT	CSAADRGYTEAFF
TRBV11-2	NA	NA	TRBJ2-1	TGTGCCAGCAGCTTAGCCAGCGGGCCTTACAATGAGCAGTTCTTC	CASSLASGPYNEQFF
TRBV19	NA	TRBD1	TRBJ1-2	TGTGCCAGTAGCGGAAACGACACAAAGGGGGCGCGTGGCTACACCTTC	CASSGNDTKGARGYTF
TRBV6-6	NA	TRBD1	TRBJ1-5	TGTGCCAGCAGTTCAGACAGGGCCCAGCATTTT	CASSSDRAQHF
TRBV9	few	NA	TRBJ1-4	TGTGCCAGCAGCGTAGATGGGGGGCTTGGCACTAATGAAAAACTGTTTTTT	CASSVDGGLGTNEKLFF
TRBV10-3	few	NA	TRBJ2-7	TGTGCCATCAGTGATCTTGGAGGGGAGGCCGAGCAGTACTTC	CAISDLGGEAEQYF
TRBV6-1	NA	NA	TRBJ1-5	TGTGCCAGCAGTGAAGCGACGGGACGGGGCAATCAGCCCCAGCATTTT	CASSEATGRGNQPQHF
TRBV7-2	many	NA	TRBJ1-1	TGTGCCAGCAGCCCGTCAACCGGGACTGAAGCTTTCTTT	CASSPSTGTEAFF
TRBV7-2	NA	TRBD1	TRBJ1-6	TGTGCCAGCAGCTTACGGACAGGGCGCAATTCACCCCTCCACTTT	CASSLRTGRNSPLHF
TRBV27	many	NA	TRBJ2-3	TGTGCCAGCAGTTTTGTAGTTTCGGATACGCAGTATTTT	CASSFVVSDTQYF
TRBV3-1	NA	NA	TRBJ2-7	TGTGCCAGCAGCCAATGGACAGCAGGGAAAAGCAACGAGCAGTACTTC	CASSQWTAGKSNEQYF
TRBV15	NA	NA	TRBJ1-1	TGTGCCACCCAACAGGATTTGAACACTGAAGCTTTCTTT	CATQQDLNTEAFF
TRBV5-8	many	NA	TRBJ2-7	TGTGCCAGCAGCCCCCGACAGGGCTGGACCCACGGGGGGCAGTACTTC	CASSPRQGWTHGGQYF
TRBV29-1	many	TRBD1	TRBJ1-2	TGCAGCGTTGAGGCCGGGACAGGGGAGGGCTATGGCTACACCTTC	CSVEAGTGEGYGYTF
TRBV29-1	many	NA	TRBJ1-1	TGCAGCGTTGGGCCCTCAGGGTTCACTGAAGCTTTCTTT	CSVGPSGFTEAFF
TRBV19	few	TRBD1	TRBJ1-5	TGTGCCAGTAGTACTCTGACAGGGCCCAATCAGCCCCAGCATTTT	CASSTLTGPNQPQHF
TRBV11-2	few	NA	TRBJ1-1	TGTGCCAGCAGCCCGAGAGGAGGGATGAACACTGAAGCTTTCTTT	CASSPRGGMNTEAFF